One sample yielded the 9 T cell receptor beta chains listed below, sequenced in a study of blood T cell repertoires in COVID-19. The method was immunoSEQ multiplex PCR; TCRdb's version includes in-frame clones alone and lacks a portion of them. The data hold about 95,000 clones, with 89% observed a single time. Sequencing used peripheral blood. Receptor source: a woman in her 70s with acute or convalescent COVID-19.

The rearrangement joins TRBV19 to TRBJ1-5, with a weak D call TRBD1 (6 bases). The CDR3 runs to 16 residues. Germline assignment: CDR1 LNHDA and CDR2 SQIVND (reference sequence). Trimming stripped 4 bases from V and 2 bases from J, with 15 bases between. CDR3 coding DNA: TGTGCCAGTAGTAGTAGTTTAGGGGGTGGCAATCAGCCCCAGCATTTT. Amino acid sequence: CASSSSLGGGNQPQHF. Filled out from reference TRBV19 and TRBJ1-5, the complete variable domain reads DGGITQSPKYLFRKEGQNVTLSCEQNLNHDAMYWYRQDPGQGLRLIYYSQIVNDFQKGDIAEGYSVSREKKESFPLTVTSAQKNPTAFYLCASSSSLGGGNQPQHFGDGTRLSIL.

The rearrangement joins TRBV28 to TRBJ1-3; D gene uncertain. The germline CDR1 and CDR2 sequences are MDHEN and SYDVKM. CDR3 length: 15 residues. V was trimmed by 2 bases and J by 4 bases, leaving 12 bases between them. The CDR3: CASSLAGSGGNTIYF. CDR3 DNA sequence: TGTGCCAGCAGTTTAGCCGGGTCTGGAGGAAACACCATATATTTT.

This chain links TRBV19 with TRBJ1-2; maybe TRBD1 (5 bases). The germline CDR1 and CDR2 sequences are LNHDA and SQIVND (reference sequence). V lost 4 bases to trimming and J lost 4 bases, with 16 bases between them. CDR3 length equals 15 residues. The CDR3 coding sequence is TGTGCCAGTAGTAGACCAGGGTCCCTCGGCTATGGCTACACCTTC. Its protein is CASSRPGSLGYGYTF.

This clone has more than one count but fewer than ten. The rearrangement links TRBV10-1 to TRBJ1-1; no reliable D call. Trimming left V 2 bases short and J 0 bases short, with 7 bases between. This CDR3 is built from 14 residues. Germline lookup yields CDR1 WNHNN and CDR2 SYGVQD (reference sequence). CDR3 residues: CASSETGMNTEAFF. The CDR3 region has the DNA TGCGCCAGCAGTGAGACTGGTATGAACACTGAAGCTTTCTTT.

This chain links TRBV6-5 with TRBJ1-3, with a weak D call TRBD1 (6 bases). The germline V and J ends were trimmed by 5 bases and 1 base, with 9 bases remaining between them. This CDR3 region has 14 residues. Germline CDR1 and CDR2: MNHEY and SVGAGI. CDR3 nucleotides: TGTGCCAGCAGTCCACAGGGTTCTGGAAACACCATATATTTT. Encoded protein: CASSPQGSGNTIYF.

The chain uses TRBV4-2 and TRBJ1-6; TRBD1 matches 10 bases. V lost 7 bases to trimming and J lost 7 bases; unmatched junction nucleotides: 7. The germline V gene has CDR1 LGHNA and CDR2 YNFKEQ. The CDR3 loop spans 15 amino acids. CDR3 loop: CASTLGGQGNSPLHF. CDR3 nucleotides: TGTGCCAGCACCCTAGGGGGACAGGGGAATTCACCCCTCCACTTT.

The chain carries TRBV27 and TRBJ1-5, with 11 bases that match TRBD1. Germline V gene data show CDR1 as MNHEY and CDR2 as SMNVEV (reference sequence). CDR3 length equals 17 residues. V was clipped by 6 bases and J by 2 bases; unmatched bases: 9. Written as DNA, the CDR3 is TGTGCCAGCAGCGGGACAGGGGGGACTAGGGGCAATCAGCCCCAGCATTTT. This translates into CASSGTGGTRGNQPQHF.

J is TRBJ1-2 and V is TRBV5-1, with D possibly TRBD1 on 5 matching bases. Germline V gives CDR1 SGHRS, CDR2 YFSETQ. V was cut by 4 bases and J by 6 bases, with 22 bases left in between. There are 16 residues in the CDR3. Here the CDR3 DNA reads TGCGCCAGCAGCCGGGGGTTGAGGGCCGAGTTAGATGGCTACACCTTC. It codes for CASSRGLRAELDGYTF.

This chain links TRBV6-1 with TRBJ1-2, with 7 bases fitting TRBD1. The CDR3 is made up of 15 amino acids. V lost 11 bases and J lost 4; bases outside the gene matches: 16. Germline values: CDR1 MNHNS, CDR2 SASEGT. Here the CDR3 reads CASRDQGQAIYGYTF. The CDR3, as DNA: TGTGCCTCCCGCGATCAAGGACAGGCTATCTATGGCTACACCTTC.